This TCR beta chain was obtained from a study of siplizumab effects on memory and regulatory T cells. The CDR3 is 13 residues long. With 2 bases removed from V and 4 bases from J, the gap between germline ends came to 9 bases. CDR1 and CDR2 from the germline V gene are SGHDN and FVKESK. With respect to this clone: Its specificity is not known.

Regarding the study as a whole: Unstimulated subsets captured only a minor fraction of alloreactive clones.

Assaying covered some 10^5 TCR templates per sample. The repertoire was sequenced with immunoSEQ multiplex PCR; TCRdb's copy has only in-frame clones and lacks some. The sample records more than 85,000 clones, 85% to 95% being singletons. The genes are TRBV14 and TRBJ2-7; D remains ambiguous. This receptor was taken from a human donor in good health. The sequenced material came from CD4+ T cells sorted from blood. CDR3 amino acids: CASSQFKGYEQYF. The CDR3 nucleotides are TGTGCCAGCAGCCAATTTAAGGGATACGAGCAGTACTTC.